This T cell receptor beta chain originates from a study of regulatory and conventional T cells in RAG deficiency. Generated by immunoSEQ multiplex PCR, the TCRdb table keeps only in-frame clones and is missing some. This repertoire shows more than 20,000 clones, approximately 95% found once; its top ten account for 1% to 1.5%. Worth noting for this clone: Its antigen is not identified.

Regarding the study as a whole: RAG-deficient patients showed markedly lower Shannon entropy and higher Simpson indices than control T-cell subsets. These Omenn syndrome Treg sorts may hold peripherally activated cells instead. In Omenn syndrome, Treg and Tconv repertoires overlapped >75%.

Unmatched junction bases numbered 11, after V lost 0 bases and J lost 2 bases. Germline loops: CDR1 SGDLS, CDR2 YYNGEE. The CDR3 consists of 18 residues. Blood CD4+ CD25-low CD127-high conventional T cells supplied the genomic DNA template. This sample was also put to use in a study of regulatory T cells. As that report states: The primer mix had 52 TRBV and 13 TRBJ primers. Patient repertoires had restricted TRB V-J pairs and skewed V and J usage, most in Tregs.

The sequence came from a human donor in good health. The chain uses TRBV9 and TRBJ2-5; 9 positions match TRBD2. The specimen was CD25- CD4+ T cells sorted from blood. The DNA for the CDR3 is TGTGCCAGCAGCGTAGCGGGGCTAGCGGGGACGAATCAAGAGACCCAGTACTTC. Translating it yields CASSVAGLAGTNQETQYF. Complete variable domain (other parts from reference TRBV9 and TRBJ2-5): DSGVTQTPKHLITATGQRVTLRCSPRSGDLSVYWYQQSLDQGLQFLIQYYNGEERAKGNILERFSAQQFPDLHSELNLSSLELGDSALYFCASSVAGLAGTNQETQYFGPGTRLLVL.